This T cell receptor beta chain was profiled in a study of siplizumab effects on memory and regulatory T cells. Germline V gene lookup returns CDR1 MNHEY and CDR2 SVGAGI. The CDR3 is 16 amino acids. V was clipped by 4 bases and J by 3 bases; unmatched bases: 8. Comments on this clone: The target antigen is unknown.

General study findings and limits: Proliferating clones, CD4+ or CD8+, lacked an assignable naive or memory phenotype in roughly 80-95% of cases. A major contribution to the alloresponse seemed to be made by naive T cells, which seemed more diverse than memory cells. In the presence of siplizumab, alloreactive sequences traceable to unstimulated CD4+ memory cells were significantly reduced.

Assays were performed on 95,000 to 100,000 TCR templates per sample. Here immunoSEQ multiplex PCR was the method, and the copy in TCRdb shows in-frame clones only, minus some. This repertoire shows tens of thousands of clones, about nine tenths found once; its top ten account for 1.5%. The TCR originated in a human donor in good health. The chain joins TRBV6-5 to TRBJ2-7; 11 nucleotides match TRBD1. Specimen: Tregs sorted from blood. CDR3 nucleotides: TGTGCCAGCAGTTCAGGAAAGGGACAGGGGGGCTACGAGCAGTACTTC. It encodes CASSSGKGQGGYEQYF.